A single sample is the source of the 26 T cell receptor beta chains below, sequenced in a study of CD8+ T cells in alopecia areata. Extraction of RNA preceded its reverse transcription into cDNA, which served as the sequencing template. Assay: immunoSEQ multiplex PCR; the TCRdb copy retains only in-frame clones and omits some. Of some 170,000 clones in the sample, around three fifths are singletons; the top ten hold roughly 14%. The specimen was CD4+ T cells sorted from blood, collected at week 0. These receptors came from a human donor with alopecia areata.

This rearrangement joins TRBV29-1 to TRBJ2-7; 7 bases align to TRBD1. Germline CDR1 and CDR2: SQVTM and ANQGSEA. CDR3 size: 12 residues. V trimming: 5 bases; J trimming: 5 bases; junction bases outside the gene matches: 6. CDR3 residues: CSVKGGEDEQYF. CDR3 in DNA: TGCAGCGTTAAAGGGGGCGAGGACGAGCAGTACTTC.

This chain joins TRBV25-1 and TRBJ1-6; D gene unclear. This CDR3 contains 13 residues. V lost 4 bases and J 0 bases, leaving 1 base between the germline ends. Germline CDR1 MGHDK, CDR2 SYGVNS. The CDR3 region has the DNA TGTGCCAGCAGTGGCTCCTATAATTCACCCCTCCACTTT. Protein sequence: CASSGSYNSPLHF.

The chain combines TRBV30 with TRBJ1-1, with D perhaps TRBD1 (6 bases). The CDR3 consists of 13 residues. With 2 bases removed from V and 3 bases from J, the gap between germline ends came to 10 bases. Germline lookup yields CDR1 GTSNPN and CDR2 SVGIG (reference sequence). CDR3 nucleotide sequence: TGTGCCTGGAGTTTATACAGGGACACTGAAGCTTTCTTT. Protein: CAWSLYRDTEAFF.

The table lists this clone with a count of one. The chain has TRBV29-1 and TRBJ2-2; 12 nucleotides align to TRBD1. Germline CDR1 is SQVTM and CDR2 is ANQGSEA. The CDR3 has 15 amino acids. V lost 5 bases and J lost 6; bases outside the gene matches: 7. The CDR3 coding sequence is TGCAGCGTTCCCTCGGGACAGGGGGCCTCCGGGGAGCTGTTTTTT. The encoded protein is CSVPSGQGASGELFF.

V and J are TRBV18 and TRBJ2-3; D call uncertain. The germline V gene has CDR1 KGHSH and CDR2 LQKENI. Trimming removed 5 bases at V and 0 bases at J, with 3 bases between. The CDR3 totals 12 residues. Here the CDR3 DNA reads TGTGCCAGCTCAATTAGCACAGATACGCAGTATTTT. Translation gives CASSISTDTQYF.

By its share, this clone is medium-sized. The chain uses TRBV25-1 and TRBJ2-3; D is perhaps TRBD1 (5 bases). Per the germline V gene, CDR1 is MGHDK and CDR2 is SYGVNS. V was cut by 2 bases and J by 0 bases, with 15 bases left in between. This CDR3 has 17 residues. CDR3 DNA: TGTGCCAGCAGTGAACAAGGGGCCAACCCTAGCACAGATACGCAGTATTTT. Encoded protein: CASSEQGANPSTDTQYF.

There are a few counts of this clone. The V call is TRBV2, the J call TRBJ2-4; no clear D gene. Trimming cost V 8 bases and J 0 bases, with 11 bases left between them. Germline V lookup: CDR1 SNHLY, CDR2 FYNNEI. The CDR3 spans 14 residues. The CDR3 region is CASHSTLAKNIQYF. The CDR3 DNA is TGTGCCAGCCATTCGACACTAGCCAAAAACATTCAGTACTTC.

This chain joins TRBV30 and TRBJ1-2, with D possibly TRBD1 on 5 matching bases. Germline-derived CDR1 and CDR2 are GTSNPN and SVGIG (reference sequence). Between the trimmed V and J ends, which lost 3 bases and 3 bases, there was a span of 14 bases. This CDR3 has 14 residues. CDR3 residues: CAWSGRAGDYGYTF. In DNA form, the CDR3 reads TGTGCCTGGAGCGGGAGGGCGGGGGACTATGGCTACACCTTC.

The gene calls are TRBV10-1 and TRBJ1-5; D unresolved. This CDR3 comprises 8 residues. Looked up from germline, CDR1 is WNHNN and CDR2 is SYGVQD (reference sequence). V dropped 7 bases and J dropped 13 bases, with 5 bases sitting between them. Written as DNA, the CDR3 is TGCGCCAGCAACCTACAGCATTTT. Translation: CASNLQHF.

The CDR3 DNA reads as TGCGCCAGCAGCCAAGATCGGACGGTAGCCTATGGCTACACCTTC. It is translated as CASSQDRTVAYGYTF. This rearrangement joins TRBV4-1 to TRBJ1-2; D is uncertain. The CDR3 runs 15 residues. Germline assignment: CDR1 MGHRA and CDR2 YSYEKL. V lost 0 bases and J 4 bases, leaving 12 bases between the germline ends.

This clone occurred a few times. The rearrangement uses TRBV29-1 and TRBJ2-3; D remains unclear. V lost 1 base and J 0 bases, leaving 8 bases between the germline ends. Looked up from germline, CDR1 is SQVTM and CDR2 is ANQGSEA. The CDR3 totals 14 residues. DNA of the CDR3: TGCAGCGTTGAAGGGTGGCCTAGCACAGATACGCAGTATTTT. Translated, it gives CSVEGWPSTDTQYF.

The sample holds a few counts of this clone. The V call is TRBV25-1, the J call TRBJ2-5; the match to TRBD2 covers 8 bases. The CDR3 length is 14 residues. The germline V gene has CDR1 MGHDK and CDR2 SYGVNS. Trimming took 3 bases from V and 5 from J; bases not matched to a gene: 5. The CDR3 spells CASSDGGAGETQYF. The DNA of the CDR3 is TGTGCCAGCAGTGACGGGGGGGCCGGGGAGACCCAGTACTTC.

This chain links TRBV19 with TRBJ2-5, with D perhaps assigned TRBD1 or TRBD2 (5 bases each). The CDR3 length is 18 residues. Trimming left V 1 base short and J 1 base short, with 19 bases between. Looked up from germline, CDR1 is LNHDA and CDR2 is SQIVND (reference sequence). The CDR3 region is CASSIGPLRQRTQETQYF. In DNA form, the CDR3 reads TGTGCCAGTAGTATAGGCCCCTTGAGACAGCGGACCCAAGAGACCCAGTACTTC.

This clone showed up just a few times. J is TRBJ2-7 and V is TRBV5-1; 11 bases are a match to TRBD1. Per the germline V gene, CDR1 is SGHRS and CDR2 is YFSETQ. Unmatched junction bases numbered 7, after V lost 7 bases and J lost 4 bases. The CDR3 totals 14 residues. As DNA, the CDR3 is TGCGCCAGCTCCGGGACAGGGGGATCGTACGAGCAGTACTTC. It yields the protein CASSGTGGSYEQYF.

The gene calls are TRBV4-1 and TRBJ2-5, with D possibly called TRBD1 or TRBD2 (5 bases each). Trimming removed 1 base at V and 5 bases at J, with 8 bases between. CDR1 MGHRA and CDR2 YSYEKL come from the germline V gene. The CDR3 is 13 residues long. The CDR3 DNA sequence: TGCGCCAGCAGCCAAGTCGGGACGGAGACCCAGTACTTC. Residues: CASSQVGTETQYF.

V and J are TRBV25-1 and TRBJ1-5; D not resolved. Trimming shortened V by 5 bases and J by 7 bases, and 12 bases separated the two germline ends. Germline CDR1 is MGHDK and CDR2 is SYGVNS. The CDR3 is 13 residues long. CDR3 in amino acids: CASSLGSQQPQHF. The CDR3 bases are TGTGCCAGCAGTTTGGGGTCTCAGCAGCCCCAGCATTTT.

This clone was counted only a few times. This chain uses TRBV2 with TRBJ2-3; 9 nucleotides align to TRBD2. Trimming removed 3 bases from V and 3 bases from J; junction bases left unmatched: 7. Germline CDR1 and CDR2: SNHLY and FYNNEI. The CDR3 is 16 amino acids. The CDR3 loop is CASSDFLAGNTDTQYF. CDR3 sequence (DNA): TGTGCCAGCAGTGATTTCCTAGCGGGAAATACAGATACGCAGTATTTT.

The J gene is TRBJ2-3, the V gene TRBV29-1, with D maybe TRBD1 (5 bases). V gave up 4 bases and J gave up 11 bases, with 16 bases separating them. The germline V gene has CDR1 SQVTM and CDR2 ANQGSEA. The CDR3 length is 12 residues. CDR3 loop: CSVANRPGLQYF. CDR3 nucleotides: TGCAGCGTTGCGAACAGGCCTGGGCTGCAGTATTTT.

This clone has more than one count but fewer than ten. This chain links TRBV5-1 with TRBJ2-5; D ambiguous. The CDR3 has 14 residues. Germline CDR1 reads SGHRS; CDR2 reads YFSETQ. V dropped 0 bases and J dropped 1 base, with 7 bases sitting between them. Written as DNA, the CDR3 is TGCGCCAGCAGCTTGGTACAGCTCCAAGAGACCCAGTACTTC. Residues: CASSLVQLQETQYF. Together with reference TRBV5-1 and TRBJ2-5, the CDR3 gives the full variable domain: KAGVTQTPRYLIKTRGQQVTLSCSPISGHRSVSWYQQTPGQGLQFLFEYFSETQRNKGNFPGRFSGRQFSNSRSEMNVSTLELGDSALYLCASSLVQLQETQYFGPGTRLLVL.

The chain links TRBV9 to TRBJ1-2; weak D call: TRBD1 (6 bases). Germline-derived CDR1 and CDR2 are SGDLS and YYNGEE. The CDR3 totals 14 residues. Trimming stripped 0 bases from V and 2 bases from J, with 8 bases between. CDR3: CASSVGQENYGYTF. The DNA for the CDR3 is TGTGCCAGCAGCGTAGGACAGGAAAACTATGGCTACACCTTC. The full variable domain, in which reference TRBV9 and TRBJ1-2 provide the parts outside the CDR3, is DSGVTQTPKHLITATGQRVTLRCSPRSGDLSVYWYQQSLDQGLQFLIQYYNGEERAKGNILERFSAQQFPDLHSELNLSSLELGDSALYFCASSVGQENYGYTFGSGTRLTVV.

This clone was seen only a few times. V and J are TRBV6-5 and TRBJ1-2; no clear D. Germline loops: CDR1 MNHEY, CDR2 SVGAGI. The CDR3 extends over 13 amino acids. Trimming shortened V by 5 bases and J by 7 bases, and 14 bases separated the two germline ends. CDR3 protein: CASSPDPGIGYTF. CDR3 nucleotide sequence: TGTGCCAGCAGTCCCGACCCCGGGATTGGCTACACCTTC.

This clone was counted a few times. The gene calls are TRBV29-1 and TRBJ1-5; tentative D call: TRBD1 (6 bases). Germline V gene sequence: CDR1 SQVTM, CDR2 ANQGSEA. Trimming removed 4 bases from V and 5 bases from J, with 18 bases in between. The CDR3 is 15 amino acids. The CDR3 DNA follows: TGCAGCGTTGCAACCGGGACATCAACGGATCAGCCCCAGCATTTT. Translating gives CSVATGTSTDQPQHF. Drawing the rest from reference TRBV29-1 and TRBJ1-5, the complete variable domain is SAVISQKPSRDICQRGTSLTIQCQVDSQVTMMFWYRQQPGQSLTLIATANQGSEATYESGFVIDKFPISRPNLTFSTLTVSNMSPEDSSIYLCSVATGTSTDQPQHFGDGTRLSIL.

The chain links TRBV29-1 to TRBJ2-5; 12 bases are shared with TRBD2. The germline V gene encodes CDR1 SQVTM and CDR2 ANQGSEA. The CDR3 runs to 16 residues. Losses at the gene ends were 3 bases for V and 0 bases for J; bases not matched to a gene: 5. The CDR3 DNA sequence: TGCAGCGTTGATGCACTAGCGGGGGGACACCAAGAGACCCAGTACTTC. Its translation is CSVDALAGGHQETQYF.

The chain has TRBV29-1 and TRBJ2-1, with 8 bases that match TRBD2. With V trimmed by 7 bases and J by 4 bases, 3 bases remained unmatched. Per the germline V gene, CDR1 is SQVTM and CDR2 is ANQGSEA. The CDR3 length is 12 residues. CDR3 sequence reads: CSAGGTYNEQFF. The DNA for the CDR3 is TGCAGCGCGGGGGGGACATACAATGAGCAGTTCTTC.

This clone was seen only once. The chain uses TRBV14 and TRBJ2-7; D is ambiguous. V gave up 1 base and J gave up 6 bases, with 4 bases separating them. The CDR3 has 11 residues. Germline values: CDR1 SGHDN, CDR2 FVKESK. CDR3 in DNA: TGTGCCAGCAGCCAAGCGGTCGAGCAGTACTTC. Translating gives CASSQAVEQYF.

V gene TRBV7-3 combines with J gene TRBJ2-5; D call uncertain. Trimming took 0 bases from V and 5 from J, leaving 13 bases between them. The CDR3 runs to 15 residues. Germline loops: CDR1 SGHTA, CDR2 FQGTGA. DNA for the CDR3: TGTGCCAGCAGCTTAACGCTTGGCCCACCGGAGACCCAGTACTTC. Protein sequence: CASSLTLGPPETQYF.